Below are 27 T cell receptor beta chains sequenced from a single sample in a study of blood T cell repertoires in COVID-19. The data were produced by immunoSEQ multiplex PCR, yet TCRdb's version contains in-frame clones alone and is incomplete. The sample holds approximately 280,000 clones, more than 85% seen once. Material: peripheral blood. These receptors were collected from a man aged 40-50 years with acute or convalescent COVID-19.

The chain couples TRBV7-9 to TRBJ2-1; D is undetermined. From germline, CDR1 is SEHNR and CDR2 FQNEAQ (reference sequence). Trimming took off 5 bases at V and 8 bases at J, with 13 bases between the two ends. CDR3 size: 13 residues. The CDR3: CASSPVSRDEQFF. The CDR3 nucleotides read TGTGCCAGCAGCCCTGTCTCTCGAGATGAGCAGTTCTTC.

V and J are TRBV2 and TRBJ1-3, with 7 bases matching TRBD1. Germline V gene sequence: CDR1 SNHLY, CDR2 FYNNEI. CDR3 length: 12 residues. Trimming at V came to 9 bases and at J to 4 bases, leaving 3 bases not matched to a gene. CDR3 in amino acids: CASSDRGNTIYF. The CDR3 DNA reads TGTGCCAGTTCGGACAGGGGAAACACCATATATTTT.

The genes are TRBV7-2 and TRBJ1-2, with D possibly TRBD1 on 5 matching bases. The V end lost 4 bases, the J end lost 4 bases, and 16 bases lay between the germline ends. The CDR3 extends over 15 amino acids. The germline CDR1 and CDR2 sequences are SGHTA and FQGNSA. CDR3 coding DNA: TGTGCCAGCAGCTCAGGCTCGGGGGACGCCTATGGCTACACCTTC. Protein sequence: CASSSGSGDAYGYTF.

The V and J genes are TRBV10-2 and TRBJ1-6; a weak D match, TRBD1 (6 bases). V dropped 4 bases and J dropped 7 bases, with 11 bases sitting between them. This CDR3 is built from 14 residues. CDR1 and CDR2 (germline): WSHSY, SAAADI. DNA for the CDR3: TGCGCCAGCAGTGTAACAGGGTGGAATTCACCCCTCCACTTT. It is translated as CASSVTGWNSPLHF.

This clone has more than one count but fewer than ten. The chain carries TRBV12-3 or TRBV12-4 and TRBJ2-7, with 8 bases fitting TRBD2. The CDR3 has 13 residues. The trim removed 5 bases at V and 2 bases at J, leaving 2 bases unmatched. CDR3 sequence (DNA): TGTGCCAGCAGTCCCGGGGGGGCCTACGAGCAGTACTTC. It codes for CASSPGGAYEQYF.

CDR3 amino acids: CATSDYPTNYGYTF. DNA of the CDR3: TGTGCCACCAGTGATTATCCCACAAACTATGGCTACACCTTC. The rearrangement uses TRBV24-1 and TRBJ1-2; D unresolved. Trimming cost V 2 bases and J 2 bases, with 8 bases left between them. The CDR3 has 14 residues. Germline V gives CDR1 KGHDR, CDR2 SFDVKD.

V is TRBV3-1 (or the pseudogene TRBV3-2) and J is TRBJ1-2; D not resolved. The CDR3 totals 15 residues. In germline, CDR1 is LGHDT, CDR2 YNNKEL (reference sequence). Between the trimmed V and J ends, which lost 0 bases and 1 base, there was a span of 9 bases. DNA for the CDR3: TGTGCCAGCAGCCAAGAATTACAGATTAACTATGGCTACACCTTC. Amino acids: CASSQELQINYGYTF.

The chain carries TRBV28 and TRBJ1-2; 8 nucleotides match TRBD1. After removal of 8 bases from V and 8 bases from J, the junction contained 13 bases not matched to a gene. CDR1 is MDHEN, CDR2 SYDVKM, per germline. The CDR3 runs 14 residues. For the CDR3, the DNA is TGTGCCAGCCACATCCCCGGACAGGGTAAAGGCTACACCTTC. Its protein product is CASHIPGQGKGYTF.

The V and J genes are TRBV7-8 and TRBJ2-5; D is uncertain. Trimming removed 10 bases at V and 0 bases at J, with 12 bases between. This CDR3 is built from 13 residues. In germline, CDR1 is SGHVS, CDR2 FQNEAQ. The CDR3 loop is CATRELYQETQYF. Here the CDR3 DNA reads TGTGCCACCCGCGAGTTGTACCAAGAGACCCAGTACTTC. Complete variable domain (other parts from reference TRBV7-8 and TRBJ2-5): GAGVSQSPRYKVAKRGQDVALRCDPISGHVSLFWYQQALGQGPEFLTYFQNEAQLDKSGLPSDRFFAERPEGSVSTLKIQRTQQEDSAVYLCATRELYQETQYFGPGTRLLVL.

The chain carries TRBV5-1 and TRBJ2-1, with a weak D call TRBD2 (7 bases). The CDR3 spans 16 residues. V lost 7 bases, J lost 1 base, and 18 bases lay in between. Germline lookup yields CDR1 SGHRS and CDR2 YFSETQ. This CDR3 reads CASRPSQGGSYNEQFF. In DNA form, the CDR3 reads TGCGCCAGCCGGCCCTCACAGGGAGGGTCCTACAATGAGCAGTTCTTC.

V gene TRBV30 combines with J gene TRBJ2-2; D unclear. The CDR3 totals 13 residues. Trimming removed 0 bases at V and 5 bases at J, with 7 bases between. Germline assignment: CDR1 GTSNPN and CDR2 SVGIG (reference sequence). This CDR3 is CAWSVLWTGELFF. CDR3 nucleotides: TGTGCCTGGAGTGTACTTTGGACCGGGGAGCTGTTTTTT.

This chain joins TRBV3-1 (or the pseudogene TRBV3-2) and TRBJ1-1, with D possibly being TRBD1 (6 bases). V dropped 0 bases and J dropped 1 base, with 9 bases sitting between them. CDR3 size: 15 residues. Germline V gives CDR1 LGHDT, CDR2 YNNKEL (reference sequence). CDR3 DNA sequence: TGTGCCAGCAGCCAAGAGGCAGGGGAGAACACTGAAGCTTTCTTT. Translating it yields CASSQEAGENTEAFF.

The genes are TRBV12-5 and TRBJ2-2, with D unresolved. The CDR3 contains 14 residues. Per germline, CDR1 LGHNT and CDR2 FRNRAP. Trimming took 3 bases from V and 5 from J, leaving 10 bases between them. For the CDR3, the DNA is TGTGCTAGTGGTTTAATACGGGTTACCGGGGAGCTGTTTTTT. Residues: CASGLIRVTGELFF.

Here the CDR3 DNA reads TGCGCCAGCAGCTCCTACACTGAAGCTTTCTTT. This gives the protein CASSSYTEAFF. J is TRBJ1-1 and V is TRBV5-1; D is uncertain. The CDR3 is 11 amino acids. The germline V and J ends were trimmed by 3 bases and 3 bases, with 3 bases remaining between them. Germline CDR1 and CDR2: SGHRS and YFSETQ.

This chain uses TRBV5-1 with TRBJ1-5, with D possibly matching TRBD1 (5 bases). The germline V and J ends were trimmed by 0 bases and 6 bases, with 13 bases remaining between them. Germline CDR1 and CDR2: SGHRS and YFSETQ. The CDR3 has 15 residues. This chain's CDR3 is CASSLDGQGSQPQHF. Here the CDR3 DNA reads TGCGCCAGCAGCTTGGACGGCCAGGGATCTCAGCCCCAGCATTTT.

This chain connects TRBV11-2 to TRBJ2-7; 8 nucleotides agree with TRBD1. Germline V gives CDR1 SGHAT, CDR2 FQNNGV. The CDR3 consists of 15 residues. Trimming at V came to 4 bases and at J to 3 bases, leaving 8 bases not matched to a gene. The CDR3 spells CASSSMTGANYEQYF. CDR3 bases: TGTGCCAGCAGCTCAATGACAGGGGCGAACTACGAGCAGTACTTC.

The V and J genes are TRBV14 and TRBJ1-1; no clear D gene. Germline loops: CDR1 SGHDN, CDR2 FVKESK. V gave up 5 bases and J gave up 3 bases, with 13 bases separating them. CDR3 length: 14 amino acids. For the CDR3, the DNA is TGTGCCAGCAGCGCTGACTCCTACTACACTGAAGCTTTCTTT. It translates to CASSADSYYTEAFF.

The chain is built from TRBV11-2 and TRBJ1-2; D gene ambiguous. This CDR3 has 13 residues. The germline gives CDR1 SGHAT, CDR2 FQNNGV. V lost 0 bases to trimming and J lost 5 bases, with 7 bases between them. This CDR3 reads CASSLDSHYGYTF. CDR3 DNA sequence: TGTGCCAGCAGCTTAGACAGTCATTATGGCTACACCTTC.

V usage is TRBV6-5 and J usage is TRBJ1-1; 10 positions match TRBD1. The CDR3 loop spans 15 amino acids. In germline, CDR1 is MNHEY, CDR2 SVGAGI. Germline trimming cut 5 bases from V and 6 bases from J; bases unmatched to any gene: 9. CDR3 nucleotides: TGTGCCAGCAGTATTACGGGCGGGACAGGGGCTGAAGCTTTCTTT. This gives the protein CASSITGGTGAEAFF.

The chain uses TRBV6-5 and TRBJ1-2, with D possibly being TRBD1 (6 bases). The CDR3 extends over 15 amino acids. The germline V and J ends were trimmed by 0 bases and 3 bases, with 11 bases remaining between them. Germline values: CDR1 MNHEY, CDR2 SVGAGI. CDR3 region: CASSYSRGMDYGYTF. The CDR3 nucleotides read TGTGCCAGCAGTTACTCGAGGGGGATGGACTATGGCTACACCTTC.

The V gene is TRBV9, the J gene TRBJ1-3, with D maybe TRBD1 (5 bases). The germline V gene encodes CDR1 SGDLS and CDR2 YYNGEE. This CDR3 is built from 15 residues. V lost 0 bases and J lost 1, with 8 bases in between. CDR3 DNA: TGTGCCAGCAGCGTAGGGGGGGAGTCTGGAAACACCATATATTTT. Translated: CASSVGGESGNTIYF.

Here the CDR3 DNA reads TGTGCCACCAGCAGAGGGACAGGGGAAGGGGCTGAAGCTTTCTTT. It is translated as CATSRGTGEGAEAFF. The chain has TRBV15 and TRBJ1-1, with 9 nucleotides matching TRBD1. The germline gives CDR1 LNHNV, CDR2 YYDKDF (reference sequence). J lost 6 bases, V lost 1 base, and 6 bases had no gene match. The CDR3 consists of 15 residues.

This clone was recorded only once. This chain uses TRBV3-1 (or the pseudogene TRBV3-2) with TRBJ1-4; D is undetermined. The CDR3 loop spans 13 amino acids. Germline V gene data show CDR1 as LGHDT and CDR2 as YNNKEL (reference sequence). Trimming left V 0 bases short and J 10 bases short, with 9 bases between. CDR3 coding DNA: TGTGCCAGCAGCCAAGACCCGAACAGAAAACTGTTTTTT. Protein sequence: CASSQDPNRKLFF.

V and J are TRBV6-6 and TRBJ1-5; 9 bases map to TRBD1. Looked up from germline, CDR1 is MNHNY and CDR2 is SVGAGI (reference sequence). J gave up 4 bases and V 7 bases, and 5 bases lay outside the gene matches. The CDR3 is 14 amino acids. CDR3: CASKDRGSNQPQHF. The CDR3 DNA reads TGTGCCAGCAAGGACAGGGGTAGTAATCAGCCCCAGCATTTT.

The rearrangement links TRBV2 to TRBJ2-5, with TRBD2 matching 7 bases. In germline, CDR1 is SNHLY, CDR2 FYNNEI. Trimming took 7 bases from V and 5 from J; bases not matched to a gene: 7. The CDR3 runs to 13 residues. CDR3: CASIRNGRETQYF. For the CDR3, the DNA is TGTGCCAGCATCCGAAACGGGAGGGAGACCCAGTACTTC.

V usage is TRBV10-3 and J usage is TRBJ2-3; tentative D call: TRBD2 (6 bases). Germline V gene data show CDR1 as ENHRY and CDR2 as SYGVKD. The CDR3 is 14 amino acids. V shed 6 bases and J shed 2 bases, with 12 bases lying between them. This CDR3 is CAISRGSATDTQYF. In nucleotides, the CDR3 is TGTGCCATCAGCCGGGGGTCTGCCACAGATACGCAGTATTTT.

The chain recombines TRBV6-5 with TRBJ2-2, with 9 bases matching TRBD1. Per germline, CDR1 MNHEY and CDR2 SVGAGI. V shed 2 bases, J shed 0 bases, and the junction held 1 base outside the gene matches. The CDR3 loop spans 16 amino acids. For the CDR3, the DNA is TGTGCCAGCAGTTACGGACAGGGGACGAACACCGGGGAGCTGTTTTTT. Its translation is CASSYGQGTNTGELFF.